The 25 T cell receptor beta chains in this list originate from one sample, sequenced in a study of shared clonotypes between healthy human individuals. Sequenced by immunoSEQ multiplex PCR; TCRdb stores in-frame clones only, minus some. The profile shows approximately 840,000 clones, approximately 97% of them singletons. Naive CD8 isolation took CD45RO-negative cells positively selected for CCR7 and excluded terminally differentiated effector memory CD45RA+ cells. The sequenced sample consisted of naive CD8+ T cells sorted from blood. The receptors originated from a man aged 30 to 45 in good health.

V usage is TRBV29-1 and J usage is TRBJ2-1, with D possibly matching TRBD2 (6 bases). The CDR3 has 16 residues. Looked up from germline, CDR1 is SQVTM and CDR2 is ANQGSEA. Trimming cost V 1 base and J 3 bases, with 16 bases left between them. The CDR3 loop is CSVEATGLQNYNEQFF. The CDR3 DNA follows: TGCAGCGTTGAAGCCACCGGACTACAGAACTACAATGAGCAGTTCTTC.

As to this clone: This CDR3 is also generated by other DNA sequences in the sample. This chain connects TRBV29-1 to TRBJ2-1; no clear D. The V end lost 5 bases, the J end lost 5 bases, and 4 bases lay between the germline ends. This CDR3 spans 10 amino acids. CDR1 SQVTM and CDR2 ANQGSEA come from the germline V gene. The CDR3 protein is CSVLDNEQFF. CDR3 in DNA: TGCAGCGTTTTGGACAATGAGCAGTTCTTC.

This clone was detected only once. This rearrangement joins TRBV10-3 to TRBJ2-1, with 13 bases lining up with TRBD2. Trimming at V came to 3 bases and at J to 15 bases, leaving 8 bases not matched to a gene. From germline, CDR1 is ENHRY and CDR2 SYGVKD. The CDR3 length is 14 residues. This CDR3 is CAISERTSGSDTFF. DNA of the CDR3: TGTGCCATCAGTGAACGGACTAGCGGGAGTGATACGTTCTTC.

The chain carries TRBV5-6 and TRBJ2-1; 8 nucleotides agree with TRBD1. This CDR3 is 17 amino acids long. Germline-derived CDR1 and CDR2 are SGHDT and YYEEEE. The V gene end was trimmed by 4 bases and the J gene end by 1 base; junction bases not matched to a gene: 10. The CDR3 bases are TGTGCCAGCAGCGTGCGACAGGGGCTATGGTCCTACAATGAGCAGTTCTTC. This gives the protein CASSVRQGLWSYNEQFF.

The gene calls are TRBV29-1 and TRBJ2-7; TRBD1 or TRBD2 may be the D gene (5 bases each). Trimming left V 4 bases short and J 3 bases short, with 22 bases between. The CDR3 extends over 16 amino acids. The germline gives CDR1 SQVTM, CDR2 ANQGSEA. CDR3 sequence: CSVVGVVGGSNYEQYF. The CDR3 coding sequence is TGCAGCGTTGTGGGGGTCGTTGGTGGGAGTAACTACGAGCAGTACTTC.

The J gene is TRBJ2-7, the V gene TRBV29-1; 9 bases are a match to TRBD2. The germline V gene encodes CDR1 SQVTM and CDR2 ANQGSEA. The V and J ends lost 2 bases and 2 bases, in that order; junction bases with no gene match: 4. The length of the CDR3 is 14 residues. The CDR3 reads CSVEMAGGPYEQYF. For the CDR3, the DNA is TGCAGCGTTGAAATGGCGGGAGGGCCCTACGAGCAGTACTTC.

The gene calls are TRBV7-9 and TRBJ2-7; tentatively, D is TRBD1 (6 bases). The germline V gene encodes CDR1 SEHNR and CDR2 FQNEAQ (reference sequence). V was clipped by 5 bases and J by 2 bases, with 16 bases between them. The CDR3 spans 15 residues. CDR3 residues: CASSPRSDRTYEQYF. CDR3 sequence (DNA): TGTGCCAGCAGCCCCCGATCGGACAGAACCTACGAGCAGTACTTC.

This clone was counted a single time. The chain carries TRBV5-4 and TRBJ2-1, with a tentative D call TRBD1 (5 bases). CDR1 and CDR2 (germline): SGHNT, YYREEE (reference sequence). V lost 4 bases to trimming and J lost 4 bases, with 12 bases between them. This CDR3 is built from 14 residues. The CDR3 here is CASSGSTEYNEQFF. The CDR3 DNA follows: TGTGCCAGCAGCGGATCGACAGAATACAATGAGCAGTTCTTC.

The rearrangement uses TRBV11-2 and TRBJ1-5; D ambiguous. This CDR3 comprises 13 residues. The germline V and J ends were trimmed by 5 bases and 0 bases, with 5 bases remaining between them. The germline V gene has CDR1 SGHAT and CDR2 FQNNGV. As DNA, the CDR3 is TGTGCCAGCAGCGAATTTAGCAATCAGCCCCAGCATTTT. Its protein product is CASSEFSNQPQHF. The variable domain in full, completed from reference TRBV11-2 and TRBJ1-5, reads EAGVAQSPRYKIIEKRQSVAFWCNPISGHATLYWYQQILGQGPKLLIQFQNNGVVDDSQLPKDRFSAERLKGVDSTLKIQPAKLEDSAVYLCASSEFSNQPQHFGDGTRLSIL.

V gene TRBV9 combines with J gene TRBJ2-3; D might be TRBD1 (5 bases). Germline V CDR1 and CDR2: SGDLS, YYNGEE. V was clipped by 0 bases and J by 0 bases, with 14 bases between them. The CDR3 has 17 amino acids. CDR3 bases: TGTGCCAGCAGCGTAGGGTTCGGGCAGGGAAGCACAGATACGCAGTATTTT. Translation gives CASSVGFGQGSTDTQYF.

The chain recombines TRBV7-6 with TRBJ2-3; 7 nucleotides align to TRBD1. CDR1 is SGHVS, CDR2 FNYEAQ, per germline. J lost 2 bases, V lost 5 bases, and 7 bases had no gene match. The CDR3 has 15 amino acids. The CDR3 bases are TGTGCCAGCAGCAAGACAGGGATGTTCACAGATACGCAGTATTTT. Translating it yields CASSKTGMFTDTQYF.

The chain recombines TRBV11-2 with TRBJ1-5; D gene uncertain. Trimming took off 5 bases at V and 6 bases at J, with 11 bases between the two ends. This CDR3 contains 13 residues. CDR1 SGHAT and CDR2 FQNNGV come from the germline V gene. The CDR3 nucleotides are TGTGCCAGCAGCACAAGGACGGGTCAGCCCCAGCATTTT. It translates to CASSTRTGQPQHF. Complete variable domain (other parts from reference TRBV11-2 and TRBJ1-5): EAGVAQSPRYKIIEKRQSVAFWCNPISGHATLYWYQQILGQGPKLLIQFQNNGVVDDSQLPKDRFSAERLKGVDSTLKIQPAKLEDSAVYLCASSTRTGQPQHFGDGTRLSIL.

The rearrangement uses TRBV7-2 and TRBJ2-7, with D unresolved. Looked up from germline, CDR1 is SGHTA and CDR2 is FQGNSA. CDR3 length: 14 residues. Trimming shortened V by 3 bases and J by 4 bases, and 13 bases separated the two germline ends. The CDR3 loop reads CASSFGSIRYEQYF. The CDR3 DNA sequence: TGTGCCAGCAGCTTTGGCTCTATAAGATACGAGCAGTACTTC.

The rearrangement uses TRBV6-1 and TRBJ1-1; D remains unclear. CDR3 size: 10 residues. The germline gives CDR1 MNHNS, CDR2 SASEGT. V lost 2 bases and J lost 11, with 6 bases in between. The CDR3 region has the DNA TGTGCCAGCAGTGAACGGGCGGCTTTCTTT. It codes for CASSERAAFF.

This chain uses TRBV13 with TRBJ1-4, with D tentatively TRBD1 (6 bases). V was trimmed by 6 bases and J by 5 bases, leaving 19 bases between them. CDR1 PRHDT and CDR2 FYEKMQ come from the germline V gene (reference sequence). The CDR3 sequence is 16 residues long. The CDR3 loop reads CASRPGEGGKNEKLFF. As DNA, the CDR3 is TGTGCCAGCAGACCCGGGGAGGGGGGAAAAAATGAAAAACTGTTTTTT.

J is TRBJ2-7 and V is TRBV23-1; 12 bases agree with TRBD1. TRBV23-1 is an open reading frame whose function is uncertain. The CDR3 is 17 residues long. The V gene end was trimmed by 2 bases and the J gene end by 5 bases; junction bases not matched to a gene: 10. DNA of the CDR3: TGCGCCAGCAGTCAAGTACATTTGGGACAGGGGGCCAACGAGCAGTACTTC. Encoded protein: CASSQVHLGQGANEQYF.

The chain recombines TRBV7-9 with TRBJ2-7; 7 bases are shared with TRBD1. With V trimmed by 6 bases and J by 5 bases, 10 bases remained unmatched. Germline V CDR1 and CDR2: SEHNR, FQNEAQ (reference sequence). CDR3 size: 14 residues. CDR3 sequence reads: CASSHEGAYHEQYF. CDR3 in DNA: TGTGCCAGCAGTCATGAGGGGGCCTACCACGAGCAGTACTTC.

The chain recombines TRBV6-1 with TRBJ2-7; a weak D match, TRBD2 (5 bases). The CDR3 spans 13 residues. Germline CDR1 and CDR2: MNHNS and SASEGT. Trimming took 6 bases from V and 0 from J, leaving 9 bases between them. The DNA for the CDR3 is TGTGCCAGCAGCGGGGATTTCTCCTACGAGCAGTACTTC. It is translated as CASSGDFSYEQYF.

The chain has TRBV6-6 and TRBJ2-3; 11 nucleotides match TRBD2. The CDR3 is 16 amino acids. The junction had 7 bases not matched to a gene; V was cut back by 5 bases and J by 3 bases. The germline CDR1 and CDR2 sequences are MNHNY and SVGAGI (reference sequence). DNA of the CDR3: TGTGCCAGCAGTCAAACTAGCGGGAGTGTTACAGATACGCAGTATTTT. Protein sequence: CASSQTSGSVTDTQYF.

V usage is TRBV28 and J usage is TRBJ2-7, with D unresolved. The V end lost 3 bases, the J end lost 6 bases, and 3 bases lay between the germline ends. The germline V gene encodes CDR1 MDHEN and CDR2 SYDVKM. This CDR3 has 10 amino acids. In DNA, the CDR3 is TGTGCCAGCAGTTTGGGCGAGCAGTACTTC. As protein: CASSLGEQYF. Together with reference TRBV28 and TRBJ2-7, the CDR3 gives the full variable domain: DVKVTQSSRYLVKRTGEKVFLECVQDMDHENMFWYRQDPGLGLRLIYFSYDVKMKEKGDIPEGYSVSREKKERFSLILESASTNQTSMYLCASSLGEQYFGPGTRLTVT.

V usage is TRBV5-7 and J usage is TRBJ2-4; maybe TRBD1 (5 bases). TRBV5-7 is given ORF status, its function remaining uncertain. CDR3 length: 14 residues. Between the trimmed V and J ends, which lost 9 bases and 0 bases, there was a span of 13 bases. The chain's CDR3 is CATSTGLAKNIQYF. The DNA of the CDR3 is TGTGCCACTTCTACAGGTCTAGCCAAAAACATTCAGTACTTC.

This chain connects TRBV14 to TRBJ2-7, with 8 bases fitting TRBD1. Germline CDR1 SGHDN, CDR2 FVKESK. The length of the CDR3 is 11 residues. V dropped 1 base and J dropped 11; count of bases not matched to a gene: 1. The CDR3 loop reads CASSQGQGKYF. CDR3 nucleotide sequence: TGTGCCAGCAGCCAAGGACAGGGGAAGTACTTC.

This chain uses TRBV5-6 with TRBJ2-5; D gene unclear. The CDR3 consists of 14 residues. Germline CDR1 SGHDT, CDR2 YYEEEE. The germline V and J ends were trimmed by 0 bases and 4 bases, with 10 bases remaining between them. CDR3: CASSLVGEIETQYF. The CDR3 DNA is TGTGCCAGCAGCTTGGTTGGAGAAATAGAGACCCAGTACTTC. Complete variable domain (other parts from reference TRBV5-6 and TRBJ2-5): DAGVTQSPTHLIKTRGQQVTLRCSPKSGHDTVSWYQQALGQGPQFIFQYYEEEERQRGNFPDRFSGHQFPNYSSELNVNALLLGDSALYLCASSLVGEIETQYFGPGTRLLVL.

This clone has just one count. V is TRBV6-5 and J is TRBJ2-3; D gene ambiguous. Germline V lookup: CDR1 MNHEY, CDR2 SVGAGI. This CDR3 is built from 13 residues. Trimming pared 5 bases from V and 9 bases from J, leaving 15 bases between. CDR3 region: CASSPSLALTQYF. CDR3 bases: TGTGCCAGCAGTCCTTCCCTGGCTTTGACGCAGTATTTT.

This chain links TRBV6-5 with TRBJ2-1; weak D call: TRBD1 (6 bases). Trimming pared 0 bases from V and 9 bases from J, leaving 9 bases between. Germline CDR1 reads MNHEY; CDR2 reads SVGAGI. The length of the CDR3 is 13 residues. CDR3 bases: TGTGCCAGCAGTTACTCGCGAGGGGGTGAGCAGTTCTTC. The encoded protein is CASSYSRGGEQFF.